Listed below are T cell receptor beta chains from one sample, sequenced in a study of OX40 agonist ivuxolimab in advanced cancers. The data were produced by immunoSEQ multiplex PCR, yet TCRdb's version contains in-frame clones alone and is incomplete. The table shows some 48,000 clones, with around 79% occurring only once. The source was CD4+ or CD8+ T cells sorted from blood, collected in a trial of the OX40 agonist ivuxolimab. The source of these receptors is an adult with an advanced solid tumor such as melanoma, head and neck, liver or kidney cancer. Each CDR3 is given with its conserved first and last residue. A D gene is named only where the DNA matches it firmly. For some rows the clone size is stated as once, few or many, or as a class when expanded; others skip it.

D gene	clone size	V gene	J gene	CDR3 protein	CDR3 DNA
-	once	TRBV25-1	TRBJ2-7	CASSESGSAYEQYF	TGTGCCAGCAGTGAATCGGGGAGCGCCTACGAGCAGTACTTC
TRBD2	-	TRBV4-3	TRBJ2-7	CASSQTSGRYEQYF	TGCGCCAGCAGCCAGACTAGCGGGAGGTACGAGCAGTACTTC
TRBD1	-	TRBV5-1	TRBJ2-7	CASTRDRAYEQYF	TGCGCCAGCACCCGGGACAGGGCCTACGAGCAGTACTTC
-	-	TRBV7-2	TRBJ2-5	CASSSFDTGRETQYF	TGTGCCAGCAGCTCGTTCGATACAGGGAGAGAGACCCAGTACTTC
-	few	TRBV5-4	TRBJ2-7	CASRDTTSYEQYF	TGTGCCAGCAGGGACACGACATCCTACGAGCAGTACTTC
-	-	TRBV6-6	TRBJ2-7	CASSYGLLPYEQYF	TGTGCCAGCAGTTACGGACTTCTCCCCTACGAGCAGTACTTC
-	-	TRBV11-3	TRBJ2-1	CASSASTGSSYNEQFF	TGTGCCAGCAGCGCTTCAACGGGTAGCTCCTACAATGAGCAGTTCTTC
TRBD1	once	TRBV11-2	TRBJ2-1	CASSLVRGPSYNEQFF	TGTGCCAGCAGCTTAGTAAGGGGGCCCTCCTACAATGAGCAGTTCTTC
-	-	TRBV5-1	TRBJ1-2	CASSSRTAHYGYTF	TGCGCCAGCAGCAGCCGGACAGCACATTATGGCTACACCTTC
TRBD2	-	TRBV5-1	TRBJ2-1	CASSPRTSYNEQFF	TGCGCCAGCAGCCCCCGGACTAGCTACAATGAGCAGTTCTTC
TRBD1	-	TRBV29-1	TRBJ1-2	CSVEDDGTGTDGYTF	TGCAGCGTTGAAGATGACGGGACAGGGACCGATGGCTACACCTTC
TRBD1	-	TRBV19	TRBJ1-6	CASSQRTGISYNSPLHF	TGTGCCAGTAGTCAGAGGACAGGGATCTCCTATAATTCACCCCTCCACTTT
TRBD2	-	TRBV5-1	TRBJ2-1	CASSPGGNHYNEQFF	TGCGCCAGCAGCCCGGGGGGGAATCACTACAATGAGCAGTTCTTC
TRBD2	-	TRBV5-8	TRBJ2-2	CASSSLAGDTGELFF	TGTGCCAGCAGTTCTCTAGCGGGAGACACCGGGGAGCTGTTTTTT
-	-	TRBV7-9	TRBJ2-1	CASSLEYESEQFF	TGTGCCAGCAGCTTAGAATATGAAAGTGAGCAGTTCTTC
TRBD1	few	TRBV12-5	TRBJ1-6	CASGQTGASSYNSPLHF	TGTGCTAGTGGCCAAACAGGGGCGAGCTCCTATAATTCACCCCTCCACTTT
-	once	TRBV5-1	TRBJ2-2	CASSLGVQVGELFF	TGCGCCAGCAGCTTGGGAGTTCAAGTGGGGGAGCTGTTTTTT
-	-	TRBV2	TRBJ2-7	CASSYDSEQYF	TGTGCCAGCAGCTACGACAGTGAGCAGTACTTC
TRBD2	-	TRBV19	TRBJ2-1	CASSRKVGREGEQFF	TGTGCCAGTAGTCGGAAGGTAGGACGGGAGGGTGAGCAGTTCTTC
TRBD2	-	TRBV19	TRBJ2-1	CASSGVAGSSYNEQFF	TGTGCCAGTAGTGGAGTAGCGGGCAGCTCCTACAATGAGCAGTTCTTC
-	once	TRBV7-2	TRBJ1-2	CASSDAGGVYGYTF	TGTGCCAGCAGCGACGCGGGGGGCGTCTATGGCTACACCTTC
-	-	TRBV7-6	TRBJ1-1	CASSLGSQGEAFF	TGTGCCAGCAGCTTAGGGTCACAGGGAGAAGCTTTCTTT
TRBD1	once	TRBV2	TRBJ2-7	CASIRDREITYEQYF	TGTGCCAGTATAAGGGACAGGGAAATCACCTACGAGCAGTACTTC
-	-	TRBV5-6	TRBJ2-5	CASSLVRKETQYF	TGTGCCAGCAGCTTGGTGCGCAAAGAGACCCAGTACTTC
-	-	TRBV9	TRBJ2-3	CASSVGTQWSTDTQYF	TGTGCCAGCAGCGTAGGGACCCAATGGAGCACAGATACGCAGTATTTT
-	-	TRBV6-1	TRBJ1-5	CASSRDNSNQPQHF	TGTGCCAGCAGCCGGGACAATAGCAATCAGCCCCAGCATTTT
-	-	TRBV19	TRBJ1-2	CASSMGRGYGYTF	TGTGCCAGTAGTATGGGCAGGGGCTATGGCTACACCTTC
TRBD1	few	TRBV18	TRBJ1-2	CASSPDRGDGYTF	TGTGCCAGCTCACCCGACAGGGGGGATGGCTACACCTTC
-	-	TRBV5-1	TRBJ1-1	CASSLGGNTEAFF	TGCGCCAGCAGCTTGGGGGGTAACACTGAAGCTTTCTTT
TRBD1	-	TRBV11-2	TRBJ2-3	CASSLRLQGSTDTQYF	TGTGCCAGCAGCCTGAGACTACAGGGGTCCACAGATACGCAGTATTTT
TRBD1	once	TRBV19	TRBJ1-3	CASTHTGGRENTIYF	TGTGCCAGTACTCATACAGGGGGCCGAGAAAACACCATATATTTT
TRBD1	-	TRBV18	TRBJ1-1	CASSSGQAEAFF	TGTGCCAGCTCATCGGGACAGGCTGAAGCTTTCTTT
TRBD1	-	TRBV11-2	TRBJ2-1	CASSRQGAQGEQFF	TGTGCCAGCAGCAGACAGGGGGCGCAGGGTGAGCAGTTCTTC
-	-	TRBV5-1	TRBJ2-6	CASNQGTGANVLTF	TGCGCCAGCAACCAGGGTACCGGGGCCAACGTCCTGACTTTC
TRBD1	few	TRBV20-1	TRBJ1-2	CILQGIRGYTF	TGCATCTTACAGGGGATTCGGGGCTACACCTTC
TRBD1	-	TRBV6-5	TRBJ1-2	CASSEGQGTGYTF	TGTGCCAGCAGTGAAGGACAGGGAACTGGCTACACCTTC
TRBD2	-	TRBV4-2	TRBJ2-1	CASSQGRGLAGGYNEQFF	TGTGCCAGCAGCCAAGGCCGGGGACTAGCGGGGGGTTACAATGAGCAGTTCTTC